This TCR beta chain emerged from a study of CD8 T cells in ankylosing spondylitis. Study-wide points: Ankylosing spondylitis blood appeared to be characterized by a TCR beta motif of several highly homologous variants. Reportedly, significant enrichment of disease-linked clones occurred in matched ankylosing spondylitis synovial fluid.

The CDR3 has 17 amino acids. V shed 2 bases and J 7 bases; nucleotides not matched to a gene: 9. Per germline, CDR1 MNHGY and CDR2 SVAAGI. Quantitative barcoded 5'-RACE was used to prepare TCR beta libraries. TCRdb re-called the 5' RACE reads with MiXCR, one entry per CDR3 protein. Among some 240,000 distinct CDR3 sequences listed, approximately 9% were seen once. A few counts support this clonotype. Antigen specificity is unknown. The sequenced sample consisted of blood, either unsorted or a sorted T cell fraction (not recorded which). The chain links TRBV6-9 to TRBJ1-6; 9 nucleotides line up with TRBD1. This receptor was obtained from a male donor with ankylosing spondylitis or in good health (not recorded which). DNA of the CDR3: TGTGCCAGCAGTTATGGGGCACCAGGGACAGGGAATTCACCCCTCCACTTT. Protein product: CASSYGAPGTGNSPLHF.